A selection of T cell receptor beta chains follows, all from one sample in a study of cytomegalovirus exposure and HLA in healthy donors. TCRdb keeps only in-frame clones here, not all; method: immunoSEQ multiplex PCR. The data hold under 150,000 clones, with about 74% observed a single time. The sample taken for sequencing was PBMCs. The receptors come from a woman aged 40 to 50 in good health and CMV-seronegative. CDR3s include the opening cysteine and the closing phenylalanine or tryptophan. D genes are given only for firm matches. Part of the rows lack a size; the others show once, few, many or a class for expanded clones.

>TRBV11-2|TRBJ2-5|few|TRBD2
TGTGCCAGCAGCTTACCGGGACTAGCGGGGGGACAGACCCAGTACTTC
CASSLPGLAGGQTQYF
>TRBV7-9|TRBJ2-1|-|TRBD2
TGTTCCAGCAGCCGGGGGCTAGCGGGAAACTCTGAGCAGTTCTTC
CSSSRGLAGNSEQFF
>TRBV5-1|TRBJ1-6|-|TRBD1
TGCGCCAGCACGCCCTACGCCGAGACAGGGTCTTCACCCCTCCACTTT
CASTPYAETGSSPLHF
>TRBV6-1|TRBJ2-1|-|TRBD2
TGTGCCAGCAGTGTGGGGACTAGCGGGGGGGACGTTCAGTTCTTC
CASSVGTSGGDVQFF
>TRBV19|TRBJ1-3|-|-
TGTGCCAGTAGTATTTTGGACTCCTCTGGAAACACCATATATTTT
CASSILDSSGNTIYF
>TRBV5-1|TRBJ2-3|few|-
TGCGCCAGCAGCTCACAGGGTGAGGCAGATACGCAGTATTTT
CASSSQGEADTQYF
>TRBV6-4|TRBJ2-1|-|TRBD2
TGTGCCAGCAGTCTAGCGGGAGGTTACAATGAGCAGTTCTTC
CASSLAGGYNEQFF
>TRBV7-9|TRBJ1-1|-|-
TGTTCCAGCAACCGACCCATCGGACAGAGAAACACTGAAGCTTTCTTT
CSSNRPIGQRNTEAFF
>TRBV9|TRBJ2-1|-|TRBD2
TGTGCCAGCAGCGTAGGGGCTAGCGGGAACTTATACAATGAGCAGTTCTTC
CASSVGASGNLYNEQFF
>TRBV5-4|TRBJ2-7|-|TRBD2
TGTGCCAGCAGCTGGGGACTAGCGGAGGGCTACGAGCAGTACTTC
CASSWGLAEGYEQYF
>TRBV5-1|TRBJ2-7|once|TRBD1
TGCGCCAGCAGCCCCGGACAGGGGGCCTACGAGCAGTACTTC
CASSPGQGAYEQYF
>TRBV28|TRBJ1-4|-|TRBD1
TGTGCCAGCAGTTACTTAGACAGGGTTAATGAAAAACTGTTTTTT
CASSYLDRVNEKLFF
>TRBV25-1|TRBJ1-3|-|-
TGTGCCAGCCGCCCAGGGGCCTCTGGAAACACCATATATTTT
CASRPGASGNTIYF
>TRBV6-5|TRBJ1-5|-|-
TGTGCCAGCAGTTACAGTAGGGCAGGGCGGGGTCAGCCCCAGCATTTT
CASSYSRAGRGQPQHF
>TRBV5-4|TRBJ1-4|few|TRBD1
TGTGCCAGCAGCTTGGATCCAGGGGGAAAACTGTTTTTT
CASSLDPGGKLFF
>TRBV6-5|TRBJ2-5|-|TRBD2
TGTGCCAGCAGCCGGGGTCTAGCGGAAGAGACCCAGTACTTC
CASSRGLAEETQYF
>TRBV28|TRBJ1-1|-|-
TGTGCCAGTTTCGTTAGGGGGTCTGAAGCTTTCTTT
CASFVRGSEAFF
>TRBV6-5|TRBJ1-6|-|-
TGTGCCAGTTACAGGGTCGGGTCACCCCTCCACTTT
CASYRVGSPLHF
>TRBV6-5|TRBJ1-3|-|-
TGTGCCAGCAGTTACTCGATTGGGGGGTCAGGAAACACCATATATTTT
CASSYSIGGSGNTIYF
>TRBV2|TRBJ1-5|few|-
TGTGCCAGCAGTGCCTCTATTAGCAATCAGCCCCAGCATTTT
CASSASISNQPQHF
>TRBV5-1|TRBJ2-1|-|-
TGCGCCAGCAGCTTGACCCTAGCAGGAAATGAGCAGTTCTTC
CASSLTLAGNEQFF
>TRBV5-1|TRBJ1-3|-|-
TGCGCCAGCAGCCTGGACAGCTCTGGAAACACCATATATTTT
CASSLDSSGNTIYF
>TRBV29-1|TRBJ1-2|once|-
TGCAGCGTTGGGCGGGCAGGAGATAACTATGGCTACACCTTC
CSVGRAGDNYGYTF
>TRBV23-1|TRBJ1-4|-|-
TGCGCCAGCAGTGCTCCGGTCAGGAGGCAAAAACTGTTTTTT
CASSAPVRRQKLFF
>TRBV5-1|TRBJ2-1|-|-
TGCGCCAGCAGCTTGGAACGATCGTCGGATGAGCAGTTCTTC
CASSLERSSDEQFF
>TRBV6-1|TRBJ1-5|-|-
TGTGCCAGCAGTGTGGGCGCTACCTCACGCCTACGTCAGCCCCAGCATTTT
CASSVGATSRLRQPQHF
>TRBV14|TRBJ2-3|-|-
TGTGCCAGCAGCCTACGAGGAGATACGCAGTATTTT
CASSLRGDTQYF
>TRBV6-5|TRBJ1-1|few|-
TGTGCCAGCAGTTACTCGGCAGGGGTGAACACTGAAGCTTTCTTT
CASSYSAGVNTEAFF
>TRBV2|TRBJ2-4|few|-
TGTGCCAGCAGTGAAGTGCTAGAAAACATTCAGTACTTC
CASSEVLENIQYF
>TRBV7-2|TRBJ2-3|-|-
TGTGCCAGCAGACCCGCGGTTGTAGATACGCAGTATTTT
CASRPAVVDTQYF
>TRBV18|TRBJ2-7|-|-
TGTGCCAGCGCGTCGACAGTTGGATACGAGCAGTACTTC
CASASTVGYEQYF
>TRBV6-4|TRBJ2-7|-|-
TGTGCCAGCAGGGCCAGCGATTACTACGAGCAGTACTTC
CASRASDYYEQYF
>TRBV30|TRBJ1-4|few|-
TGTGCCTGGAGGGGAACAGGGACCCCGAATGAAAAACTGTTTTTT
CAWRGTGTPNEKLFF
>TRBV5-1|TRBJ1-1|-|TRBD1
TGCGCCAGCAGCTTGACAGGGGAGAACACTGAAGCTTTCTTT
CASSLTGENTEAFF
>TRBV28|TRBJ1-5|-|-
TGTGCCAGCAGTAGGACAGAACGGAGCAATCAGCCCCAGCATTTT
CASSRTERSNQPQHF
>TRBV5-6|TRBJ2-2|-|-
TGTGCCAGCAGCCGCTTACAGGGTACCGGGGAGCTGTTTTTT
CASSRLQGTGELFF
>TRBV30|TRBJ1-5|-|TRBD1
TGTGCCTGGAGTAGACAGGGAAGGGAGCCCCAGCATTTT
CAWSRQGREPQHF
>TRBV6-5|TRBJ1-2|-|TRBD1
TGTGCCAGCAGCTCAGGGGGCGCCGGGGATCATGGCTACACCTTC
CASSSGGAGDHGYTF
>TRBV12-2|TRBJ2-3|few|-
TGTGCAATGCGGGCATGCCCGGACACAGATACGCAGTATTTT
CAMRACPDTDTQYF
>TRBV6-5|TRBJ1-5|-|-
TGTGCCAGCAGTTACGCGGGTGGCCAGCCCCAGCATTTT
CASSYAGGQPQHF